This entry lists 21 T cell receptor beta chains sequenced from one sample in a study of blood T cell repertoires in COVID-19. The repertoire was sequenced with immunoSEQ multiplex PCR; TCRdb's copy has only in-frame clones and lacks some. Of 25,000 to 30,000 clones detected, about 65% appear once; the ten largest clones hold around 16%. The sample comprised peripheral blood. Receptor source: a human donor in a cohort sampled during active COVID-19.

This clone was counted between two and nine times. This chain connects TRBV7-3 to TRBJ2-2; D gene uncertain. Trimming cost V 2 bases and J 3 bases, with 7 bases left between them. This CDR3 spans 14 amino acids. Per germline, CDR1 SGHTA and CDR2 FQGTGA. The CDR3 DNA follows: TGTGCCAGCAGCTTAGACAAAGACACCGGGGAGCTGTTTTTT. Its protein is CASSLDKDTGELFF.

The J gene is TRBJ1-3, the V gene TRBV7-8; a possible D gene is TRBD1 (5 bases). The CDR3 sequence is 17 residues long. V was pared by 2 bases and J by 1 base, with 15 bases between. The germline gives CDR1 SGHVS, CDR2 FQNEAQ. Written as DNA, the CDR3 is TGTGCCAGCAGCTTAACCTTCGGCGGGGGTTCTGGAAACACCATATATTTT. It codes for CASSLTFGGGSGNTIYF.

This clone was counted only a few times. V usage is TRBV28 and J usage is TRBJ1-2; D unclear. This CDR3 region has 14 residues. Trimming took off 5 bases at V and 4 bases at J, with 14 bases between the two ends. CDR1 is MDHEN and CDR2 is SYDVKM in the germline V gene. CDR3 DNA: TGTGCCAGCAGTGTAGGAGGGATGGGCTATGGCTACACCTTC. This sequence encodes CASSVGGMGYGYTF.

The rearrangement uses TRBV5-1 and TRBJ2-7; 11 bases agree with TRBD2. CDR3 size: 15 residues. The germline V gene has CDR1 SGHRS and CDR2 YFSETQ. Losses at the gene ends were 1 base for V and 6 bases for J; bases not matched to a gene: 6. CDR3 nucleotides: TGCGCCAGCAGCTTGTTAGCGGGAGGGCCCCGCGAGCAGTACTTC. Residues: CASSLLAGGPREQYF.

The chain uses TRBV3-1 (or the pseudogene TRBV3-2) and TRBJ2-5; TRBD2 aligns across 13 bases. The trim removed 5 bases at V and 5 bases at J, leaving 8 bases unmatched. Germline-derived CDR1 and CDR2 are LGHDT and YNNKEL (reference sequence). This CDR3 comprises 16 residues. The CDR3 DNA reads as TGTGCCAGCAGCGTCACTAGCGGGAGGGCCGGGGAGACCCAGTACTTC. This sequence encodes CASSVTSGRAGETQYF.

CDR3 in amino acids: CATRTGTTSYNEQFF. The CDR3 DNA reads TGTGCCACCCGGACGGGGACAACCTCCTACAATGAGCAGTTCTTC. The rearrangement links TRBV24-1 to TRBJ2-1; perhaps TRBD1 as D (6 bases). The CDR3 is made up of 15 amino acids. V lost 9 bases to trimming and J lost 0 bases, with 14 bases between them. Germline V gives CDR1 KGHDR, CDR2 SFDVKD.

The table lists this clone with a count of one. The CDR3 DNA follows: TGTGCCAGCAGCTTAGCTAACAATCAGCCCCAGCATTTT. This sequence encodes CASSLANNQPQHF. The chain uses TRBV7-8 and TRBJ1-5; no reliable D call. The germline V gene has CDR1 SGHVS and CDR2 FQNEAQ. The CDR3 consists of 13 residues. With 0 bases removed from V and 3 bases from J, the gap between germline ends came to 3 bases.

This clone was seen only a few times. The V and J genes are TRBV2 and TRBJ2-2, with a tentative D call TRBD2 (6 bases). The CDR3 covers 13 residues. The V end lost 4 bases, the J end lost 7 bases, and 10 bases lay between the germline ends. The germline V gene has CDR1 SNHLY and CDR2 FYNNEI. The CDR3 bases are TGTGCCAGCAGTGGGAGGGTAGGCGGGGAGCTGTTTTTT. As protein: CASSGRVGGELFF.

The chain couples TRBV28 to TRBJ1-2; no firm D call. This CDR3 spans 14 amino acids. Per the germline V gene, CDR1 is MDHEN and CDR2 is SYDVKM. The V gene lost 6 bases and the J gene lost 5 bases, with 16 bases spanning the gap. This CDR3 is CASSVRPGLYGYTF. CDR3 DNA: TGTGCCAGCAGCGTCAGGCCAGGCCTATATGGCTACACCTTC.

This chain links TRBV29-1 with TRBJ2-1; 7 bases are a match to TRBD1. Per the germline V gene, CDR1 is SQVTM and CDR2 is ANQGSEA. The V gene end was trimmed by 7 bases and the J gene end by 10 bases; junction bases not matched to a gene: 4. This CDR3 contains 10 residues. CDR3 protein: CSAETGEQFF. CDR3 bases: TGCAGCGCTGAGACAGGGGAGCAGTTCTTC.

The chain has TRBV10-3 and TRBJ2-7, with 8 bases that match TRBD2. Looked up from germline, CDR1 is ENHRY and CDR2 is SYGVKD. The CDR3 consists of 14 residues. V was pared by 2 bases and J by 2 bases, with 2 bases of the junction left unmatched. The CDR3 sequence: CAISEIAGTYEQYF. In DNA form, the CDR3 reads TGTGCCATCAGTGAGATAGCGGGAACCTACGAGCAGTACTTC.

CDR3 coding DNA: TGTGCCAGTGACAGGGTCGACTTGGGTCAGCCCCAGCATTTT. It is translated as CASDRVDLGQPQHF. The chain joins TRBV19 to TRBJ1-5; 7 bases line up with TRBD1. This CDR3 region has 14 residues. CDR1 and CDR2 (germline): LNHDA, SQIVND (reference sequence). Unmatched junction bases numbered 10, after V lost 8 bases and J lost 6 bases.

CDR3 in amino acids: CASIYGDGFADTDTQYF. The CDR3 DNA reads as TGTGCCAGCATCTACGGGGATGGTTTTGCGGACACAGATACGCAGTATTTT. V and J are TRBV7-9 and TRBJ2-3, with a possible D match to TRBD2 (5 bases). Germline assignment: CDR1 SEHNR and CDR2 FQNEAQ (reference sequence). The CDR3 totals 17 residues. Trimming stripped 7 bases from V and 2 bases from J, with 22 bases between.

The chain couples TRBV6-5 to TRBJ2-7; TRBD1 agrees at 7 bases. The germline CDR1 and CDR2 sequences are MNHEY and SVGAGI. The CDR3 is 14 residues long. The junction had 6 bases not matched to a gene; V was cut back by 7 bases and J by 0 bases. The CDR3 loop is CASNAGGTSYEQYF. The CDR3 DNA sequence: TGTGCCAGCAACGCAGGGGGTACCTCCTACGAGCAGTACTTC.

This clone has only one observation. The J gene is TRBJ1-2, the V gene TRBV2, with 9 positions matching TRBD1. V shed 7 bases, J shed 8 bases, and the junction held 8 bases outside the gene matches. The CDR3 runs 13 residues. Germline loops: CDR1 SNHLY, CDR2 FYNNEI. CDR3 sequence (DNA): TGTGCCAGCACCCTGGGACAGGGAGAAGGCTACACCTTC. This encodes CASTLGQGEGYTF.

This chain connects TRBV21-1 to TRBJ2-3; the D call TRBD2 from the table was never checked on the DNA. TRBV21-1 corresponds to a pseudogene. CDR3 length: 17 residues. CDR3 loop: CASSKARRTSGRFPQYF. DNA for the CDR3: TGTGCCAGCAGCAAAGCGCGGAGGACTAGCGGGAGATTTCCGCAGTATTTT.

The V call is TRBV6-2 or TRBV6-3, the J call TRBJ2-1, with 12 bases identical to TRBD2. Losses at the gene ends were 4 bases for V and 8 bases for J; bases not matched to a gene: 6. Germline lookup yields CDR1 MNHEY and CDR2 SVGEGT. The length of the CDR3 is 15 residues. The CDR3 protein is CASSSPSGRAYEQFF. In nucleotides, the CDR3 is TGTGCCAGCAGTTCCCCTAGCGGGAGGGCCTATGAGCAGTTCTTC.

The rearrangement uses TRBV7-9 and TRBJ1-4; 7 bases are a match to TRBD1. This CDR3 spans 15 amino acids. CDR1 and CDR2 (germline): SEHNR, FQNEAQ (reference sequence). Trimming removed 5 bases from V and 8 bases from J; junction bases left unmatched: 11. The CDR3 region is CASSVTGARVEKLFF. The DNA for the CDR3 is TGTGCCAGCAGCGTAACAGGGGCTCGGGTGGAAAAACTGTTTTTT.

CDR3 DNA: TGTGCCATCAGTGACCCGGGACAGGGGAACGGAAACACCATATATTTT. It specifies CAISDPGQGNGNTIYF. The genes are TRBV10-3 and TRBJ1-3, with TRBD1 matching over 10 bases. Germline V gene lookup returns CDR1 ENHRY and CDR2 SYGVKD. The CDR3 has 16 amino acids. V lost 3 bases, J lost 4 bases, and 6 bases stayed unmatched.

The chain has TRBV10-2 and TRBJ2-7; 9 nucleotides agree with TRBD2. The CDR3 consists of 15 residues. The V and J ends lost 8 bases and 4 bases, in that order; junction bases with no gene match: 12. Germline CDR1 and CDR2: WSHSY and SAAADI. DNA for the CDR3: TGCGCCAGCCAGGAAATGGCGGGAGGGCAATACGAGCAGTACTTC. It yields the protein CASQEMAGGQYEQYF.

The V and J genes are TRBV19 and TRBJ2-1; possible D gene TRBD2, 6 bases. CDR3 size: 14 residues. V was clipped by 0 bases and J by 4 bases, with 7 bases between them. CDR1 LNHDA and CDR2 SQIVND come from the germline V gene (reference sequence). The CDR3, as DNA: TGTGCCAGTAGTATAGACGGGACTTACAATGAGCAGTTCTTC. It translates to CASSIDGTYNEQFF.